The rows below give T cell receptor beta chains drawn from one sample of a study of radiotherapy plus CTLA-4 blockade in lung cancer. The repertoire was sequenced with immunoSEQ multiplex PCR; TCRdb's copy has only in-frame clones and lacks some. The table records around 38,000 clones, roughly 85% of them present only once. The sample in question was peripheral blood, obtained from a patient treated with radiotherapy plus ipilimumab. The receptors shown here come from a human donor with non-small cell lung cancer whose response to radiotherapy plus ipilimumab could not be evaluated. Each CDR3 is given with its conserved first and last residue. A D gene is named only where the DNA matches it firmly. Rows give clone size only sometimes, using once, few, many, or a class for an expanded clone.

>TRBJ2-5|NA|NA|TRBV9
TGTGCCAGCAGCCCCCAAGACTGGGACTTACAAGAGACCCAGTACTTC
CASSPQDWDLQETQYF
>TRBJ2-2|NA|NA|TRBV11-2
TGTGCCAGCAGCCCCGGGACTGGGAACACCGGGGAGCTGTTTTTT
CASSPGTGNTGELFF
>TRBJ2-5|TRBD2|NA|TRBV28
TGTGCCAGCACCCGGGGGGTGGGGGTGTTGGAGCAGTACTTC
CASTRGVGVLEQYF
>TRBJ2-1|TRBD1|NA|TRBV6-1
TGTGCCAGTCGCACTTCGGGACAGGGTAACAATGAGCAGTTCTTC
CASRTSGQGNNEQFF
>TRBJ1-4|NA|NA|TRBV13
TGTGCCAGCACCCTCACGAGGGTTTCCGAAAAACTGTTTTTT
CASTLTRVSEKLFF
>TRBJ2-3|TRBD1|NA|TRBV12-5
TGTGCTAGTGGTTTAGCAGGGGGCCCAGCAGATACGCAGTATTTT
CASGLAGGPADTQYF
>TRBJ1-5|NA|NA|TRBV6-1
TGTGCCAGCAGTGAAATCCTCGGAACTAAACATCAGCCCCAGCATTTT
CASSEILGTKHQPQHF
>TRBJ2-1|TRBD1|NA|TRBV20-1
TGCAGTGCAACCGACAGGGGCCGGCAGTTCTTC
CSATDRGRQFF
>TRBJ1-4|NA|few|TRBV23-1
TGCGCCAGCAGTCAAGCCCCAGGGGATCGCGGCGCAACTAATGAAAAACTGTTTTTT
CASSQAPGDRGATNEKLFF
>TRBJ1-2|NA|NA|TRBV18
TGTGCCAGCTCACCCACAACAGGAGGGGTCTATGGCTACACCTTC
CASSPTTGGVYGYTF
>TRBJ2-7|NA|NA|TRBV7-2
TGTGCCAGCAGCGCGACAGGTCGAGCCTACGAGCAGTACTTC
CASSATGRAYEQYF
>TRBJ1-5|TRBD1|once|TRBV2
TGTGCCAGCAGTGTGGCACAGGGGCATCAGCCCCAGCATTTT
CASSVAQGHQPQHF
>TRBJ2-7|TRBD1|once|TRBV28
TGTGCCAGCAAGAGGGCAGGGGGAACCTACGAGCAGTACTTC
CASKRAGGTYEQYF
>TRBJ2-5|NA|NA|TRBV18
TGTGCCAGCTCACCACCTATTGGGGAGCAGTACTTC
CASSPPIGEQYF
>TRBJ2-5|NA|NA|TRBV28
TGTGCCAGCAGTCCCCTGAGCGACCAAGAGACCCAGTACTTC
CASSPLSDQETQYF
>TRBJ2-5|NA|NA|TRBV15
TGTGCCACCAGCAGAGCGACTTTCTCAGAGACCCAGTACTTC
CATSRATFSETQYF
>TRBJ1-4|TRBD1|NA|TRBV2
TGTGCCAGCATGGAACGACAGGGAAGTGAAAAACTGTTTTTT
CASMERQGSEKLFF
>TRBJ2-2|NA|NA|TRBV5-4
TGTGCCACCGCCCTGGAGCATCCATCGAACACCGGGGAGCTGTTTTTT
CATALEHPSNTGELFF
>TRBJ1-5|TRBD1|NA|TRBV6-1
TGTGCCAGCAGTGGACAGGGCTTTGGACCTAGCAATCAGCCCCAGCATTTT
CASSGQGFGPSNQPQHF
>TRBJ2-1|TRBD2|once|TRBV10-3
TGTGCCACCTCCACTAGCGGGGGCAACAATGAGCAGTTCTTC
CATSTSGGNNEQFF
>TRBJ2-7|TRBD2|NA|TRBV5-1
TGCGCCAGCAGCTTGAACAGCGGGGGATTAGGGGAGCAGTACTTC
CASSLNSGGLGEQYF
>TRBJ2-5|TRBD2|NA|TRBV28
TGTGCCAGCAGCGGGGGGGGCACACGGGAGACCCAGTACTTC
CASSGGGTRETQYF
>TRBJ2-7|TRBD2|NA|TRBV9
TGTGCCAGCAGCCGTAATAGCGGGGACGAGCAGTACTTC
CASSRNSGDEQYF
>TRBJ2-1|NA|NA|TRBV6-1
TGTGCCAGCAGTACGTGGACAGTCTACAATGAGCAGTTCTTC
CASSTWTVYNEQFF
>TRBJ2-7|TRBD2|NA|TRBV11-2
TGTGCCAGCAGCCCCCGGCTAGCGGGGGGCGTGAACGAGCAGTACTTC
CASSPRLAGGVNEQYF
>TRBJ2-6|NA|NA|TRBV7-2
TGTGCCACCCCGACTCCCCGCCCCTCTGGGGCCAACGTCCTGACTTTC
CATPTPRPSGANVLTF
>TRBJ2-1|NA|NA|TRBV9
TGTGCCAGCAGCGATAGCGGTCTCGTCTACAATGAGCAGTTCTTC
CASSDSGLVYNEQFF
>TRBJ2-2|TRBD2|NA|TRBV7-9
TGTGCCAGCAGCCCCACGGGACTAGCGGGGGGCCTGAACACCGGGGAGCTGTTTTTT
CASSPTGLAGGLNTGELFF
>TRBJ1-6|NA|NA|TRBV5-8
TGTGCCAGCAGCTGGACACAGGAAAATTCACCCCTCCACTTT
CASSWTQENSPLHF
>TRBJ1-2|TRBD1|NA|TRBV19
TGTGCCAGTAGCCGCGACAGGGCAGGCGGCTACACCTTC
CASSRDRAGGYTF
>TRBJ2-3|NA|NA|TRBV15
TGTGCCACCAGAAGCGAGGACCCGCCTGGGGCCACAGATACGCAGTATTTT
CATRSEDPPGATDTQYF
>TRBJ2-2|TRBD2|NA|TRBV7-9
TGTGCCAGCAGCCCCCGGGGGGGGAACACCGGGGAGCTGTTTTTT
CASSPRGGNTGELFF
>TRBJ2-3|TRBD2|once|TRBV7-9
TGTGCCGCCGGGGGGACTAGCGGTCTCACAGATACGCAGTATTTT
CAAGGTSGLTDTQYF
>TRBJ1-5|TRBD1|NA|TRBV28
TGTGCCAGCAGCGTAAGGGGGCTGAGCAATCAGCCCCAGCATTTT
CASSVRGLSNQPQHF
>TRBJ1-2|TRBD1|NA|TRBV6-1
TGTGCCAGCAGCAAGGGACAGGGACCTAACTATGGCTACACCTTC
CASSKGQGPNYGYTF
>TRBJ2-1|NA|NA|TRBV10-3
TGTGCCACCGGGAATGAGCAGTTCTTC
CATGNEQFF
>TRBJ1-1|NA|NA|TRBV4-3
TGCGCCAGCAGCCATGGCGGGGACCGGGGGAACACTGAAGCTTTCTTT
CASSHGGDRGNTEAFF
>TRBJ2-5|NA|NA|TRBV20-1
TGCAGCTATTTTTCCCAAGAGACCCAGTACTTC
CSYFSQETQYF
>TRBJ2-7|NA|NA|TRBV10-3
TGTGCCATCAAGGAGGGGACCGTGGGCGAGCAGTACTTC
CAIKEGTVGEQYF
>TRBJ2-7|TRBD2|NA|TRBV28
TGTGCCAGCACCCGGGGGGGGCGCTACGAGCAGTACTTC
CASTRGGRYEQYF
>TRBJ1-5|NA|once|TRBV21-1
TGTGCCAGCAGCGACGGGCGGGAAAATCAGCCCCAGCATTTT
CASSDGRENQPQHF
>TRBJ1-5|TRBD1|NA|TRBV19
TGTGCCAGTAGTTCCCGGGACAGGGACTATAGCAATCAGCCCCAGCATTTT
CASSSRDRDYSNQPQHF
>TRBJ1-5|NA|NA|TRBV5-5
TGTGCCAGCAGCTTCGGGGGACGCAATCAGCCCCAGCATTTT
CASSFGGRNQPQHF
>TRBJ2-2|TRBD1|NA|TRBV7-6
TGTGCCAGCAGAAAGGGACAGACGAACACCGGGGAGCTGTTTTTT
CASRKGQTNTGELFF
>TRBJ2-7|NA|few|TRBV7-9
TGTGCCAGCAGCTTAGGCGGGTTGGGGCAGTACTTC
CASSLGGLGQYF